The 9 T cell receptor beta chains below all came from one sample that was sequenced in a study of response to subunit inactivated influenza vaccine. One entry per CDR3 protein results from TCRdb running MiXCR on the RT-PCR reads. The data show roughly 790,000 distinct CDR3 sequences, about 20% seen once. The source material was PBMCs from blood, sampled around 5 days after vaccination. The receptors here all came from a man aged 50 to 60 who received an inactivated influenza vaccine.

V usage is TRBV7-2 and J usage is TRBJ2-5; D uncertain. Trimming removed 4 bases at V and 9 bases at J, with 12 bases between. Germline values: CDR1 SGHTA, CDR2 FQGNSA. The CDR3 extends over 12 amino acids. DNA for the CDR3: TGTGCCAGCAGCTCCCCACGTTTGCCCCAGTACTTC. Its protein is CASSSPRLPQYF.

The CDR3 sequence: CASLDSTTYEQYF. CDR3 sequence (DNA): TGTGCCAGCCTCGACAGTACAACCTACGAGCAGTACTTC. The chain carries TRBV6-6 and TRBJ2-7; the D gene is possibly TRBD1 (5 bases). In germline, CDR1 is MNHNY, CDR2 SVGAGI (reference sequence). V lost 8 bases and J lost 2, with 13 bases in between. The CDR3 runs to 13 residues.

The CDR3 bases are TGTGCCAGCAGCCACTCACAGGGGGGCTACACCTTC. This codes for CASSHSQGGYTF. The chain uses TRBV3-1 and TRBJ1-2; 7 bases agree with TRBD1. The CDR3 is made up of 12 amino acids. The germline CDR1 and CDR2 sequences are LGHDT and YNNKEL (reference sequence). The J segment lost 8 bases and the V segment lost 3 bases, leaving 3 bases of the junction unmatched. Full variable domain (missing parts from reference TRBV3-1 and TRBJ1-2): DTAVSQTPKYLVTQMGNDKSIKCEQNLGHDTMYWYKQDSKKFLKIMFSYNNKELIINETVPNRFSPKSPDKAHLNLHINSLELGDSAVYFCASSHSQGGYTFGSGTRLTVV.

This clonotype was observed once. J is TRBJ2-7 and V is TRBV6-2 or TRBV6-3, with 7 positions matching TRBD2. Trimming took 5 bases from V and 9 from J; bases not matched to a gene: 10. CDR3 length: 13 amino acids. CDR1 is MNHEY, CDR2 SVGEGT, per germline. The CDR3 protein is CASSQPGREWQYF. In DNA, the CDR3 is TGTGCCAGCAGTCAACCAGGGAGGGAATGGCAGTACTTC.

This clonotype was seen only a few times. Here the CDR3 DNA reads TGTGCCAGCGAAAGTAACAGGGCTTACGAGCAGTACTTC. Its protein product is CASESNRAYEQYF. The genes are TRBV6-1 and TRBJ2-7; D possibly corresponds to TRBD1 (6 bases). The CDR3 runs to 13 residues. V shed 8 bases and J shed 4 bases, with 15 bases lying between them. In germline, CDR1 is MNHNS, CDR2 SASEGT.

This clonotype was counted a few times. The V and J genes are TRBV24-1 and TRBJ2-7; D call uncertain. V gave up 3 bases and J gave up 3 bases, with 8 bases separating them. Germline-derived CDR1 and CDR2 are KGHDR and SFDVKD. The CDR3 spans 13 residues. The CDR3 nucleotides are TGTGCCACCAGTGATGGGCACAACTACGAGCAGTACTTC. Translation gives CATSDGHNYEQYF.

Many counts were recorded for this clonotype. This chain uses TRBV15 with TRBJ2-5; D is possibly TRBD2 (5 bases). Per germline, CDR1 LNHNV and CDR2 YYDKDF (reference sequence). CDR3 length: 15 amino acids. V lost 1 base and J 2 bases, leaving 11 bases between the germline ends. CDR3 bases: TGTGCCACCAGCAGAGGGGGAGACTATCAAGAGACCCAGTACTTC. It specifies CATSRGGDYQETQYF. The full variable domain, completed using reference TRBV15 and TRBJ2-5, is DAMVIQNPRYQVTQFGKPVTLSCSQTLNHNVMYWYQQKSSQAPKLLFHYYDKDFNNEADTPDNFQSRRPNTSFCFLDIRSPGLGDTAMYLCATSRGGDYQETQYFGPGTRLLVL.

This chain connects TRBV29-1 to TRBJ2-7; 8 bases are shared with TRBD1. Unmatched junction bases numbered 2, after V lost 2 bases and J lost 2 bases. Germline V gives CDR1 SQVTM, CDR2 ANQGSEA. This CDR3 is built from 13 residues. The CDR3 region has the DNA TGCAGCGTTGAACAGGGGGCCACCTACGAGCAGTACTTC. Translation gives CSVEQGATYEQYF.

This chain joins TRBV7-9 and TRBJ2-1; D gene uncertain. CDR3 length equals 15 residues. From germline, CDR1 is SEHNR and CDR2 FQNEAQ (reference sequence). Trimming left V 4 bases short and J 1 base short, with 11 bases between. Here the CDR3 reads CASSSYFESYNEQFF. The CDR3, as DNA: TGTGCCAGCAGCTCCTACTTTGAATCCTACAATGAGCAGTTCTTC.